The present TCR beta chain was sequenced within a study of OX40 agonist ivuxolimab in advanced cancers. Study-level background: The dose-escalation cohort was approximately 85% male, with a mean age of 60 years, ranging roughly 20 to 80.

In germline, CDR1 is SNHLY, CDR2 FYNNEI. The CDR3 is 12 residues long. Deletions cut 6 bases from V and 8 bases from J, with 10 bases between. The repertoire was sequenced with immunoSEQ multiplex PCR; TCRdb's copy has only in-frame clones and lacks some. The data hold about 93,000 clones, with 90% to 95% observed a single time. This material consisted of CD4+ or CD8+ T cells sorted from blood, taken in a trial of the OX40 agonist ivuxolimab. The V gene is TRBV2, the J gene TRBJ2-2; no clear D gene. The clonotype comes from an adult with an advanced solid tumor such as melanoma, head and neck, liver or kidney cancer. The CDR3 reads CASSEMAGELFF. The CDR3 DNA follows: TGTGCCAGCAGCGAAATGGCTGGGGAGCTGTTTTTT. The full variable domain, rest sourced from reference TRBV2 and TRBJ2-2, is EPEVTQTPSHQVTQMGQEVILRCVPISNHLYFYWYRQILGQKVEFLVSFYNNEISEKSEIFDDQFSVERPDGSNFTLKIRSTKLEDSAMYFCASSEMAGELFFGEGSRLTVL.